Below, 25 T cell receptor beta chains from the same sample are listed, as sequenced in a study of human T cells and chemical hapten exposure. TCRdb called the RACE reads again in MiXCR, with one record for every CDR3 protein. The table has a few hundred thousand distinct CDR3 sequences, over 6% seen once; the top ten hold about 5%. Documented time point: patch test 2, 6 weeks after DPC sensitization. The treatment: therapeutic diphenylcyclopropenone sensitization with weekly scalp DPC. This specimen consisted of whole blood, obtained in connection with sensitization to the hapten diphenylcyclopropenone (DPC). The receptors here all came from a young woman with alopecia areata. Some clones in this sample may be carry-over from other donors' samples.

This chain connects TRBV4-2 to TRBJ1-6, with D possibly TRBD1 on 6 matching bases. V lost 9 bases, J lost 6 bases, and 24 bases lay in between. The germline CDR1 and CDR2 sequences are LGHNA and YNFKEQ. The CDR3 length is 17 residues. In DNA, the CDR3 is TGTGCCAGTCTGCCCTCCATGGGGGACACAATTAATTCACCCCTCCACTTT. Its protein product is CASLPSMGDTINSPLHF.

The chain carries TRBV10-3 and TRBJ1-1, with D unresolved. The CDR3 consists of 16 residues. The germline V gene has CDR1 ENHRY and CDR2 SYGVKD. Trimming took 6 bases from V and 0 from J, leaving 17 bases between them. The CDR3 nucleotides are TGTGCCATCAGCCCCGCCCTGACAAGATTGAACACTGAAGCTTTCTTT. Amino acids: CAISPALTRLNTEAFF.

A few counts support this clonotype. The rearrangement links TRBV5-1 to TRBJ2-2; TRBD1 matches at 8 bases. The CDR3 totals 16 residues. Germline V lookup: CDR1 SGHRS, CDR2 YFSETQ. The V segment lost 1 base and the J segment 1 base; nucleotides outside the gene matches: 3. The CDR3 region is CASSLPGTGNTGELFF. CDR3 sequence (DNA): TGCGCCAGCAGCTTGCCCGGGACAGGGAACACCGGGGAGCTGTTTTTT.

The chain links TRBV7-9 to TRBJ2-7; D is uncertain. V lost 2 bases and J 3 bases, leaving 5 bases between the germline ends. This CDR3 is 12 amino acids long. Per germline, CDR1 SEHNR and CDR2 FQNEAQ (reference sequence). In DNA form, the CDR3 reads TGTGCCAGCAGCTTAACCAACTACGAGCAGTACTTC. Residues: CASSLTNYEQYF.

This clonotype was counted at least ten times. The chain recombines TRBV6-5 with TRBJ1-1; possibly TRBD1 for D (5 bases). CDR1 and CDR2 (germline): MNHEY, SVGAGI. Trimming took 6 bases from V and 3 from J, leaving 17 bases between them. The CDR3 sequence is 15 residues long. The CDR3 loop reads CASRAGGTLDTEAFF. CDR3 in DNA: TGTGCCAGCAGGGCGGGGGGGACCCTCGACACTGAAGCTTTCTTT.

This clonotype was observed many times. The rearrangement joins TRBV7-8 to TRBJ2-7; 7 bases map to TRBD2. Germline-derived CDR1 and CDR2 are SGHVS and FQNEAQ. V was clipped by 1 base and J by 1 base; unmatched bases: 7. The CDR3 loop spans 16 amino acids. The CDR3 DNA is TGTGCCAGCAGCTTAGGCCGGGCGGGAGCATCCTACGAGCAGTACTTC. This sequence encodes CASSLGRAGASYEQYF.

This clonotype was counted ten times or more. The V gene is TRBV9, the J gene TRBJ2-3; 7 positions match TRBD2. The ends lost 0 bases at V and 3 bases at J; junction bases unmatched: 4. Germline CDR1 SGDLS, CDR2 YYNGEE. The CDR3 is 15 residues long. The CDR3 region is CASSVVAGVTDTQYF. In nucleotides, the CDR3 is TGTGCCAGCAGCGTAGTGGCGGGGGTAACAGATACGCAGTATTTT.

This clonotype was seen ten or more times. The chain joins TRBV3-1 to TRBJ2-1; 7 nucleotides line up with TRBD2. V was clipped by 7 bases and J by 6 bases; unmatched bases: 12. Germline V lookup: CDR1 LGHDT, CDR2 YNNKEL (reference sequence). There are 15 residues in the CDR3. Here the CDR3 reads CASNPGAGVPNEQFF. The CDR3 region has the DNA TGTGCCAGCAACCCTGGGGCGGGGGTGCCCAATGAGCAGTTCTTC.

This clonotype was recorded many times. The chain carries TRBV6-2 or TRBV6-3 and TRBJ1-5; D not resolved. The CDR3 has 13 residues. Per germline, CDR1 MNHEY and CDR2 SVGEGT. V dropped 0 bases and J dropped 5 bases, with 5 bases sitting between them. CDR3 loop: CASSYSRHQPQHF. DNA for the CDR3: TGTGCCAGCAGTTACTCCAGGCATCAGCCCCAGCATTTT.

This clonotype has just a few counts. The chain employs TRBV5-4 and TRBJ2-7; 8 bases match TRBD2. Germline V lookup: CDR1 SGHNT, CDR2 YYREEE (reference sequence). V trimming: 0 bases; J trimming: 2 bases; junction bases outside the gene matches: 7. The CDR3 has 16 residues. The CDR3 DNA sequence: TGTGCCAGCAGCTTGGCCATAGGCGGGGGGACCTACGAGCAGTACTTC. Translated, it gives CASSLAIGGGTYEQYF.

On this clonotype: Just one base apart from a much larger clone, this may be a read error. It is likely a read error, because the conserved phenylalanine at the end of the CDR3 is missing. No DNA is shown, since the ends of the CDR3 on it are uncertain; the CDR3 is the one TCRdb lists. V gene TRBV29-1 combines with J gene TRBJ1-2; the table's D gene call, TRBD1, was not cross checked with the DNA. The CDR3 spans 13 amino acids, including both terminal residues. The germline V gene has CDR1 SQVTM and CDR2 ANQGSEA. CDR3 in amino acids: CSISVGGEGGYTC.

There are many counts of this clonotype. The chain is built from TRBV18 and TRBJ1-5; TRBD1 aligns across 10 bases. The CDR3 is 15 residues long. CDR1 and CDR2 from the germline V gene are KGHSH and LQKENI. The ends lost 1 base at V and 8 bases at J; junction bases unmatched: 5. The CDR3 DNA follows: TGTGCCAGCTCACCACGGGACAGGGGATCTAAGCCCCAGCATTTT. This translates into CASSPRDRGSKPQHF. The whole variable domain, filled in from reference TRBV18 and TRBJ1-5, reads NAGVMQNPRHLVRRRGQEARLRCSPMKGHSHVYWYRQLPEEGLKFMVYLQKENIIDESGMPKERFSAEFPKEGPSILRIQQVVRGDSAAYFCASSPRDRGSKPQHFGDGTRLSIL.

V is TRBV4-3 and J is TRBJ2-1; 12 bases are a match to TRBD2. CDR3 length: 17 amino acids. Germline CDR1 reads LGHNA; CDR2 reads YSLEER. Trimming at V came to 0 bases and at J to 7 bases, leaving 7 bases not matched to a gene. Here the CDR3 DNA reads TGCGCCAGCAGCCAAGATGCTAGCGGGGGGGTAAGAAATGAGCAGTTCTTC. Protein: CASSQDASGGVRNEQFF.

This clonotype has only a few counts. This sequence joins TRBV6-2 or TRBV6-3 and TRBJ2-7; 12 positions match TRBD2. CDR1 and CDR2 (germline): MNHEY, SVGEGT. The CDR3 loop spans 16 amino acids. J gave up 3 bases and V 7 bases, and 10 bases lay outside the gene matches. The CDR3 here is CASTKIPGLAGYEQYF. DNA of the CDR3: TGTGCCAGCACCAAGATTCCGGGACTAGCGGGCTACGAGCAGTACTTC.

This clonotype was detected ten times or more. This rearrangement joins TRBV12-3 or TRBV12-4 to TRBJ2-3; the D gene is possibly TRBD1 (6 bases). The CDR3 is made up of 16 amino acids. With 6 bases removed from V and 2 bases from J, the gap between germline ends came to 18 bases. The CDR3 region is CASSPGLNRATDTQYF. Here the CDR3 DNA reads TGTGCCAGCAGCCCTGGACTCAACAGGGCCACAGATACGCAGTATTTT.

This clonotype was picked up many times. This chain connects TRBV6-5 to TRBJ2-7; 8 bases agree with TRBD1. V dropped 0 bases and J dropped 5; count of bases not matched to a gene: 6. CDR1 MNHEY and CDR2 SVGAGI come from the germline V gene. The CDR3 sequence is 15 residues long. The CDR3 loop reads CASSYSGQVSDEQYF. The DNA for the CDR3 is TGTGCCAGCAGTTACTCGGGACAGGTTTCGGACGAGCAGTACTTC.

This clonotype was found a few times. The rearrangement uses TRBV12-3 or TRBV12-4 and TRBJ1-5; tentatively, D is TRBD1 (5 bases). The CDR3 is 13 residues long. Between the trimmed V and J ends, which lost 6 bases and 4 bases, there was a span of 10 bases. The CDR3 nucleotides read TGTGCCAGCAGAGGGACCCCAAATCAGCCCCAGCATTTT. It yields the protein CASRGTPNQPQHF.

This clonotype was detected only a few times. V and J are TRBV7-2 and TRBJ2-1; TRBD1 aligns across 8 bases. CDR3 length: 14 amino acids. CDR1 SGHTA and CDR2 FQGNSA come from the germline V gene. Germline trimming cut 5 bases from V and 6 bases from J; bases unmatched to any gene: 6. The CDR3 is CASSPDRGGNEQFF. In DNA, the CDR3 is TGTGCCAGCAGCCCCGACAGGGGAGGCAATGAGCAGTTCTTC.

This clonotype was found a few times. The rearrangement joins TRBV12-3 or TRBV12-4 to TRBJ1-6; no clear D gene. The CDR3 is made up of 14 amino acids. The V end was cut by 7 bases, the J end by 5 bases, with 12 bases between. CDR3 in amino acids: CASTPLGNNSPLHF. In nucleotides, the CDR3 is TGTGCCAGCACCCCCTTGGGCAATAATTCACCCCTCCACTTT.

This clonotype appeared a few times. The V and J genes are TRBV7-8 and TRBJ1-2, with D possibly matching TRBD1 (5 bases). Germline V gene lookup returns CDR1 SGHVS and CDR2 FQNEAQ. Between the trimmed V and J ends, which lost 5 bases and 0 bases, there was a span of 16 bases. The CDR3 is 16 amino acids. The CDR3 reads CASSVRTGQANYGYTF. The CDR3 nucleotides are TGTGCCAGCAGCGTACGAACAGGCCAAGCTAACTATGGCTACACCTTC. The full variable domain, in which reference TRBV7-8 and TRBJ1-2 provide the parts outside the CDR3, is GAGVSQSPRYKVAKRGQDVALRCDPISGHVSLFWYQQALGQGPEFLTYFQNEAQLDKSGLPSDRFFAERPEGSVSTLKIQRTQQEDSAVYLCASSVRTGQANYGYTFGSGTRLTVV.

At least ten counts were recorded for this clonotype. The genes are TRBV12-3 or TRBV12-4 and TRBJ1-5, with a weak D call TRBD1 (5 bases). The germline V and J ends were trimmed by 1 base and 3 bases, with 10 bases remaining between them. This CDR3 contains 15 residues. The DNA for the CDR3 is TGTGCCAGCAGTTTAGGAGGGACGGTCAATCAGCCCCAGCATTTT. Translating it yields CASSLGGTVNQPQHF.

V usage is TRBV20-1 and J usage is TRBJ2-5; 11 nucleotides align to TRBD1. V dropped 4 bases and J dropped 5; count of bases not matched to a gene: 6. The germline V gene has CDR1 DFQATT and CDR2 SNEGSKA (reference sequence). The CDR3 sequence is 14 residues long. The CDR3 here is CSATGTGGAETQYF. In nucleotides, the CDR3 is TGCAGTGCTACTGGGACAGGGGGGGCGGAGACCCAGTACTTC.

The V call is TRBV20-1, the J call TRBJ1-4; D unresolved. The CDR3 length is 14 residues. Germline loops: CDR1 DFQATT, CDR2 SNEGSKA (reference sequence). V was shortened by 1 base and J by 8 bases, with 14 bases between the two germline ends. As DNA, the CDR3 is TGCAGTGCTAGAGTGGCTACGGGTGGGGAAAAACTGTTTTTT. Encoded protein: CSARVATGGEKLFF.

The chain links TRBV6-2 or TRBV6-3 to TRBJ2-1; 8 bases are a match to TRBD1. CDR3 length: 15 residues. From germline, CDR1 is MNHEY and CDR2 SVGEGT. V trimming: 0 bases; J trimming: 9 bases; junction bases outside the gene matches: 7. Here the CDR3 reads CASSYSQGEGSEQFF. The CDR3 DNA reads TGTGCCAGCAGTTACTCACAGGGGGAAGGAAGTGAGCAGTTCTTC.

This chain uses TRBV7-2 with TRBJ1-2; D is uncertain. Trimming removed 4 bases from V and 4 bases from J, with 16 bases in between. CDR3 size: 15 residues. Germline loops: CDR1 SGHTA, CDR2 FQGNSA. The CDR3 DNA reads TGTGCCAGCAGCTCCGACCACCTGTCTGTCTATGGCTACACCTTC. It is translated as CASSSDHLSVYGYTF.